Detailed here is one T cell receptor (beta chain). The antigen is undetermined. This sample is part of a study of CD4 T cells in relation to SARS-CoV-2 and coronaviruses. Study as a whole: After less than eleven days of antigen culture, PBMC TCR beta CDR3s were sequenced. The negative reference was HIV-1 Nef peptide pool or peptide-free culture.

This table comes from immunoSEQ multiplex PCR, and its TCRdb copy is limited to in-frame clones, with some not included. Here the sample spans tens of thousands of clones, around 70% being singletons. Before the COVID-19 pandemic, during about 2010-2018, CD4+ T cells were taken from unexposed donors. After less than 11 days of culture, CD4+ T cells were isolated. As cell numbers allowed, unexposed-donor CD4+ T cells faced SARS-CoV-2 S/N and four cold-coronavirus spikes. Germline values: CDR1 MNHEY, CDR2 SVGAGI. The length of the CDR3 is 16 residues. Deletions cut 2 bases from V and 4 bases from J, with 15 bases between.

Sequencing used CD4+ T cells from PBMCs, cultured in vitro. The source is a human donor in good health. This chain uses TRBV6-5 with TRBJ1-3; D is unresolved. The CDR3 reads CASSYDSSPGGNTIYF. As DNA, the CDR3 is TGTGCCAGCAGTTACGATAGTTCACCGGGCGGAAACACCATATATTTT.